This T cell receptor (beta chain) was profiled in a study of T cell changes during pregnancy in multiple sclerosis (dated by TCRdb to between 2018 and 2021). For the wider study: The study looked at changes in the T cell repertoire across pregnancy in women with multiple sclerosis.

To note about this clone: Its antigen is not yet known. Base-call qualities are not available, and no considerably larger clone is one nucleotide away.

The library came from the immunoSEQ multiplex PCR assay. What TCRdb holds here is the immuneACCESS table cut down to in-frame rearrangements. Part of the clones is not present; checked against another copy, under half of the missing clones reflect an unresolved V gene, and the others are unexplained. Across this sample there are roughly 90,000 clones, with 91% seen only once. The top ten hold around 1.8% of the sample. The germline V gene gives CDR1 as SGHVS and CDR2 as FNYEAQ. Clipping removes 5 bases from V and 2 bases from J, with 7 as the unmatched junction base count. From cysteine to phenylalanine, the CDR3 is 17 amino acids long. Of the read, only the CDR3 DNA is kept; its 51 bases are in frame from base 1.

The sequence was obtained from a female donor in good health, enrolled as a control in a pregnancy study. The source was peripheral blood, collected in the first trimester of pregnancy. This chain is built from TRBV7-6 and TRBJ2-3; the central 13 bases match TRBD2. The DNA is TGTGCCAGCAGCATTACTAGCGGGGGGGCCTCCACAGATACGCAGTATTTT. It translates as CASSITSGGASTDTQYF.